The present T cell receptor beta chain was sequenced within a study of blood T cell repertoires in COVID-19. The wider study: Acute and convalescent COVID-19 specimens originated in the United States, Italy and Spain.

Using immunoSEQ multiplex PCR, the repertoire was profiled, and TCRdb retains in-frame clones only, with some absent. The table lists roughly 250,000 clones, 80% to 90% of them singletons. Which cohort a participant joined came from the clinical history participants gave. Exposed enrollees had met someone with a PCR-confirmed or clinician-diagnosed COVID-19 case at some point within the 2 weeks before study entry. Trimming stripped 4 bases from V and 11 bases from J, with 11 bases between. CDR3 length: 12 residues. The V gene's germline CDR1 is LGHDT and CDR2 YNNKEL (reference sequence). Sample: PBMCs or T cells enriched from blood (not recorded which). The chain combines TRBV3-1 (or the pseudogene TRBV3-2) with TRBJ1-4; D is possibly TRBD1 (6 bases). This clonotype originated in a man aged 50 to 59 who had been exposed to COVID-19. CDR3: CASSPGASKLFF. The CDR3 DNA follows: TGTGCCAGCAGCCCAGGGGCGTCCAAACTGTTTTTT.